This is a list of T cell receptor beta chains from one sample in a study of T cell changes during pregnancy in multiple sclerosis. Assay: immunoSEQ multiplex PCR; the TCRdb copy retains only in-frame clones and omits some. Found here are approximately 71,000 clones, around nine tenths of them singletons; the top ten hold 1% to 1.5%. Sequenced material: peripheral blood, taken in the third trimester of pregnancy. All receptors come from a female donor with multiple sclerosis, enrolled in a pregnancy study. Each CDR3 is given with its conserved first and last residue. D genes are given only for firm matches. Clone size is not always given. Where it is, it says once, few, many or a class for expanded clones.

V gene,clone size,D gene,J gene,CDR3 protein,CDR3 DNA
TRBV7-9,NA,TRBD2,TRBJ2-3,CASSLSGSGTDTQYF,TGTGCCAGCAGCCTTAGCGGGAGCGGGACAGATACGCAGTATTTT
TRBV6-6,NA,NA,TRBJ2-2,CASSYSTGLTTGELFF,TGTGCCAGCAGTTACTCTACTGGACTGACCACCGGGGAGCTGTTTTTT
TRBV9,NA,TRBD1,TRBJ1-5,CASSAGTGPNQPQHF,TGTGCCAGCAGCGCAGGGACAGGTCCGAATCAGCCCCAGCATTTT
TRBV9,NA,TRBD1,TRBJ2-7,CASSAGTGGSDRYF,TGTGCCAGCAGCGCGGGGACAGGGGGTTCAGATCGGTACTTC
TRBV6-6,NA,TRBD1,TRBJ2-4,CASSYPPDRENIQYF,TGTGCCAGCAGTTACCCTCCGGACAGGGAAAACATTCAGTACTTC
TRBV27,NA,TRBD2,TRBJ2-1,CASSLSAGRHGNEQFF,TGTGCCAGCAGTTTATCGGCCGGGAGGCATGGCAATGAGCAGTTCTTC
TRBV11-2,once,TRBD2,TRBJ2-5,CASSPYASGSAQETQYF,TGTGCCAGCAGCCCGTACGCCAGCGGGAGTGCCCAAGAGACCCAGTACTTC
TRBV30,NA,TRBD1,TRBJ1-2,CAWRGQGVSGYTF,TGTGCCTGGAGAGGACAGGGGGTATCTGGCTACACCTTC
TRBV7-7,once,NA,TRBJ2-5,CASSSGASVETQYF,TGTGCCAGCAGTTCTGGGGCTAGCGTAGAGACCCAGTACTTC
TRBV18,NA,TRBD1,TRBJ1-1,CASSRKGEGAPVNTEAFF,TGTGCCAGCTCACGTAAGGGAGAGGGGGCCCCAGTGAACACTGAAGCTTTCTTT
TRBV7-3,NA,NA,TRBJ2-5,CASSSGDAQTQYF,TGTGCCAGCAGCTCAGGGGATGCCCAGACCCAGTACTTC
TRBV5-1,NA,TRBD2,TRBJ2-5,CASSLRAGAEETQYF,TGCGCCAGCAGCTTGCGTGCGGGAGCTGAAGAGACCCAGTACTTC
TRBV7-9,NA,TRBD2,TRBJ2-1,CASSLGTSGLFSYNEQFF,TGTGCCAGCAGCTTAGGGACTAGCGGGTTATTTTCCTACAATGAGCAGTTCTTC
TRBV5-1,NA,TRBD2,TRBJ2-1,CASSLVLAGGGGEQFF,TGCGCCAGCAGCTTGGTGCTAGCGGGAGGTGGTGGTGAGCAGTTCTTC
TRBV6-1,NA,TRBD2,TRBJ2-3,CASSEETSGTYDTQYF,TGTGCCAGCAGTGAGGAGACTAGCGGAACGTACGATACGCAGTATTTT
TRBV28,NA,TRBD1,TRBJ1-2,CASRPGGASSARF,TGTGCCAGCAGACCAGGGGGCGCTTCATCGGCTCGATTC
TRBV18,NA,TRBD1,TRBJ2-7,CASSPGQDPAYEQYF,TGTGCCAGCTCACCTGGACAGGACCCTGCCTACGAGCAGTACTTC
TRBV11-2,NA,NA,TRBJ2-7,CASSLGWAGYEQYF,TGTGCCAGCAGCTTAGGTTGGGCAGGATACGAGCAGTACTTC
TRBV6-8,NA,TRBD2,TRBJ2-7,CASRPPREGYEQYF,TGTGCCAGCAGACCCCCCCGGGAGGGCTACGAGCAGTACTTC
TRBV9,NA,NA,TRBJ1-4,CASSWGPGQGEKLFF,TGTGCCAGCAGCTGGGGTCCGGGACAAGGCGAAAAACTGTTTTTT
TRBV30,NA,TRBD1,TRBJ1-5,CAWSVDRGEQPQHF,TGTGCCTGGAGTGTAGACAGGGGGGAACAGCCCCAGCATTTT
TRBV6-5,NA,NA,TRBJ2-2,CASRPPSSFTGELFF,TGTGCCAGCAGGCCACCCTCTAGCTTCACCGGGGAGCTGTTTTTT
TRBV7-9,few,NA,TRBJ1-1,CASSFTQREAFF,TGTGCCAGCAGCTTCACCCAACGGGAAGCTTTCTTT
TRBV19,NA,NA,TRBJ2-7,CASSIKTAYEQYF,TGTGCCAGTAGTATTAAGACAGCCTACGAGCAGTACTTC
TRBV7-3,NA,NA,TRBJ2-3,CASSLSSGGGLRVQYF,TGTGCCAGCAGCTTATCTAGCGGAGGGGGATTGCGTGTGCAGTATTTT
TRBV4-1,NA,TRBD2,TRBJ2-3,CASSQERTSGLTQYF,TGCGCCAGCAGCCAAGAAAGGACTAGCGGGTTGACGCAGTATTTT
TRBV29-1,NA,TRBD1,TRBJ2-7,CSVGDRGYEQYF,TGCAGCGTGGGGGACAGGGGCTACGAGCAGTACTTC
TRBV13,NA,NA,TRBJ2-3,CASSSLRSDSRDTQYF,TGTGCCAGCAGTTCGCTCCGCTCGGATTCGCGGGATACGCAGTATTTT
TRBV11-3,NA,TRBD2,TRBJ2-1,CASSVSSGRYHNEQFF,TGTGCCAGCAGCGTGTCTAGCGGGAGGTACCACAATGAGCAGTTCTTC
TRBV7-2,NA,TRBD2,TRBJ2-3,CASSHRRLADTQYF,TGTGCCAGCAGCCACCGAAGACTAGCGGATACGCAGTATTTT
TRBV5-6,NA,TRBD2,TRBJ2-3,CASSLDPSGSSDTQYF,TGTGCCAGCAGCTTGGACCCTAGCGGGAGTTCAGATACGCAGTATTTT
TRBV7-3,NA,NA,TRBJ2-2,CASSLNGGDTGELFF,TGTGCCAGCAGCTTAAACGGCGGAGACACCGGGGAGCTGTTTTTT
TRBV5-1,NA,NA,TRBJ2-7,CASSSRSYYEQYF,TGCGCCAGCAGCTCTAGATCCTACTACGAGCAGTACTTC
TRBV2,NA,TRBD1,TRBJ2-3,CASLAGTGFYADTQYF,TGTGCCAGCTTGGCGGGGACAGGGTTTTACGCGGATACGCAGTATTTT
TRBV19,NA,NA,TRBJ2-5,CASNQGSQETQYF,TGTGCCAGTAACCAGGGCAGCCAAGAGACCCAGTACTTC